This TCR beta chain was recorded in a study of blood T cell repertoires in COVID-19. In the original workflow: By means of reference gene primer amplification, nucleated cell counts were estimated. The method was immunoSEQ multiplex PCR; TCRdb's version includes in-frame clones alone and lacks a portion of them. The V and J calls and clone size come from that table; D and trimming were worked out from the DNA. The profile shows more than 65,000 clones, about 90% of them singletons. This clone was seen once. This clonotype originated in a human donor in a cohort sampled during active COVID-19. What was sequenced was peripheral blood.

The CDR3 DNA follows: TGTGCCAGCAGTTTGGAGCGGGGGGGATGGTCGTACTTC. Its translation: CASSLERGGWSYF. The V and J genes are TRBV27 and TRBJ2-7; TRBD2 agrees at 10 bases. The V segment lost 3 bases and the J segment 12 bases; nucleotides outside the gene matches: 8. CDR1 and CDR2 (germline): MNHEY, SMNVEV (reference sequence). The CDR3 covers 13 residues.